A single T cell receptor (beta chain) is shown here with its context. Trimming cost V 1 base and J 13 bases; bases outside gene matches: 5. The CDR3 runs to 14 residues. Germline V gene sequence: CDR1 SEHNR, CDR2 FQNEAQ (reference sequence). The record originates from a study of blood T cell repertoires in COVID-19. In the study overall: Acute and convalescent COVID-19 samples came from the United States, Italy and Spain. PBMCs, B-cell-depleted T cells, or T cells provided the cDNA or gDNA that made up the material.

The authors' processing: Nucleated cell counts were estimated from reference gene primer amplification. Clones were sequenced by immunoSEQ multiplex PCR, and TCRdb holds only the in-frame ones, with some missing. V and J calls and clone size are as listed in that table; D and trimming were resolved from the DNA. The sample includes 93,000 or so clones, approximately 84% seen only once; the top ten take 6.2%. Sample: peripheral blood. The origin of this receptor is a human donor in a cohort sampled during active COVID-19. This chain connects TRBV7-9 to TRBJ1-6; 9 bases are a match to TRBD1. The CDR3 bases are TGTGCCAGCAGCTTAGGGACAGGGGATCCGCCCCTCCACTTT. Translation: CASSLGTGDPPLHF.